This T cell receptor (beta chain) was captured by sequencing in a study of blood T cell repertoires in COVID-19 (TCRdb year 2020). For context, the study as a whole: Samples from collaborators originated in the United States, Italy and Spain and spanned both the acute and convalescent phases of COVID-19. The prospective study material was composed of cDNA or gDNA derived from T cells, B-cell-depleted T cells, or PBMCs. The dataset comprised deeply sampled blood TCRbeta repertoires from subjects exposed to, actively infected with, or recovered from COVID-19. A freely available public database, intended as a resource for researchers studying the immune response to SARS-CoV-2, is where the repertoires were released. Samples came from the ongoing ImmuneRACE study (first 160 participants) plus 1,254 subjects from 6 global collaborators. Nearly every sample came with metadata listing a de-identified subject ID, COVID-19 status, age in years and sex. Where HLA class I and class II types were available, the types were taken from metadata supplied by the sample provider, not from assay-based typing.

Turning to this clone: This receptor's antigen is unknown. No base quality values were provided; no much bigger clone lies one nucleotide off.

TCRbeta CDR3 regions were amplified from genomic DNA using the immunoSEQ Assay, a bias-controlled multiplex PCR. The paper's data handling went like this. Within the assay, amplification of reference gene primers was used to estimate how many nucleated cells each sample contained. To quantify the absolute abundance of each unique TCRbeta CDR3 rearrangement, sequence reads were collapsed and filtered. For each sample, productive Simpson clonality was calculated by taking the square root of Simpson's diversity index across productive rearrangements. This is the immuneACCESS table as TCRdb keeps it, with only in-frame sequences that have V and J called. A part of the clones is gone; compared with another copy, unresolved V genes explain less than half, and the rest is unexplained. V, J and clone size were drawn from that table, and D and trimming were deduced from the DNA. The table for this sample lists about 80,000 clones; about four fifths of them were counted only once. Roughly 10% of the sample goes to the ten largest clones.

Collaborating institutions collected whole blood in K2EDTA tubes following their own protocols. Collaborator samples were shipped for TCRbeta analysis as frozen whole blood, isolated PBMCs, or DNA extracted from either sample type. The paper's findings and limits, for the study overall: The quantity of clinical and demographic metadata differed by source and by participant and was supplied without curation.

Per the germline V gene, KGHSH is the CDR1 and LQKENI is the CDR2. Taken from cysteine to phenylalanine, the CDR3 has 13 residues. Only the CDR3 part of the read is kept: 39 bases, read in frame from the first base. V is cut by 2 bases and J by 5 bases, and the space between the germline ends is 7 bases. Material for sequencing was peripheral blood. This sequence was found in a human donor in a cohort sampled during active COVID-19. The V gene is TRBV18 and the J gene is TRBJ2-1, with a tentative D gene TRBD2 over 6 matching bases. The CDR3 loop reads CASSPGLNNEQFF. The DNA reads as follows: TGTGCCAGCTCACCAGGACTAAACAATGAGCAGTTCTTC.